The rows below give T cell receptor beta chains drawn from one sample of a study of blood T cell repertoires in COVID-19. Measured with immunoSEQ multiplex PCR; TCRdb has only the in-frame clones, and not every one. The data hold around 270,000 clones, with 91% observed a single time. The sample consisted of peripheral blood. These receptors came from a person aged 18 to 30 with COVID-19, enrolled during active disease. CDR3s include the opening cysteine and the closing phenylalanine or tryptophan. The D gene is left open where the match is weak. Part of the rows lack a size; the others show once, few, many or a class for expanded clones.

DNA: TGTGCCAGTAGTATTAGTCACAGGGTGAAAGAAAAACTGTTTTTT
CDR3: CASSISHRVKEKLFF
D: NA
J: TRBJ1-4
size: large
V: TRBV19

DNA: TGTGCCAGCAGCCCCGACAAGCGGATCACCGGGGAGCTGTTTTTT
CDR3: CASSPDKRITGELFF
D: NA
J: TRBJ2-2
size: NA
V: TRBV6-6

DNA: TGTGCCAGCAGCCAAGATTGGCAGAGCACAGATACGCAGTATTTT
CDR3: CASSQDWQSTDTQYF
D: NA
J: TRBJ2-3
size: NA
V: TRBV14

DNA: TGTGCCAGTAGCTATCGCGGACAGGTAAATCAGCCCCAGCATTTT
CDR3: CASSYRGQVNQPQHF
D: TRBD1
J: TRBJ1-5
size: NA
V: TRBV19

DNA: TGTGCCATCAGTGAGGTACCGGGACAGATGAACACTGAAGCTTTCTTT
CDR3: CAISEVPGQMNTEAFF
D: TRBD1
J: TRBJ1-1
size: NA
V: TRBV10-3

DNA: TGTGCCAGCAGCTCAAACCCAGACAGTTATGGCTACACCTTC
CDR3: CASSSNPDSYGYTF
D: NA
J: TRBJ1-2
size: NA
V: TRBV9

DNA: TGTGCCAGCACGGCCAGCGGAGGGGTGTACTACGAGCAGTACTTC
CDR3: CASTASGGVYYEQYF
D: NA
J: TRBJ2-7
size: NA
V: TRBV27

DNA: TGTGCCAGCAGCCTAAGTGGACAGGGCTATGGCTACACCTTC
CDR3: CASSLSGQGYGYTF
D: TRBD1
J: TRBJ1-2
size: NA
V: TRBV11-2

DNA: TGTGCCAGCAGCTTAGCCCCAGGGGGCAACAACTATGGCTACACCTTC
CDR3: CASSLAPGGNNYGYTF
D: TRBD1
J: TRBJ1-2
size: NA
V: TRBV7-6

DNA: TGTGCCAGCTGCAGATCGGACAGCCTCCTCTATGGCTACACCTTC
CDR3: CASCRSDSLLYGYTF
D: NA
J: TRBJ1-2
size: NA
V: TRBV27

DNA: TGTGCCAGCAGCTTAGGGACAGGGAAAGAGACCCAGTACTTC
CDR3: CASSLGTGKETQYF
D: TRBD1
J: TRBJ2-5
size: NA
V: TRBV11-2

DNA: TGTGCCAGCAGTTATGGCAGGCATACCGAGCAGTACTTC
CDR3: CASSYGRHTEQYF
D: NA
J: TRBJ2-7
size: NA
V: TRBV27

DNA: TGTGCCAGCAGAGCCGGGACTAGCGGGGCAGATACGCAGTATTTT
CDR3: CASRAGTSGADTQYF
D: TRBD2
J: TRBJ2-3
size: NA
V: TRBV2

DNA: TGTGCCAGCAGCCCAGATAGAGACAGTGCGGTCAAAAACATTCAGTACTTC
CDR3: CASSPDRDSAVKNIQYF
D: NA
J: TRBJ2-4
size: NA
V: TRBV7-3

DNA: TGTGCAACGTGGACTAGCCTTTTTGGCGAGCAGTACTTC
CDR3: CATWTSLFGEQYF
D: TRBD2
J: TRBJ2-7
size: NA
V: TRBV28

DNA: TGCGCCAGCAGCCCCACAGGGGACTCTAGCAATGAGCAGTTCTTC
CDR3: CASSPTGDSSNEQFF
D: NA
J: TRBJ2-1
size: once
V: TRBV4-3

DNA: TGTGCCAGTGGAACAGGGGGCTACGAGCAGTACTTC
CDR3: CASGTGGYEQYF
D: TRBD1
J: TRBJ2-7
size: NA
V: TRBV19

DNA: TGTGCCAGCAGCAGGGACAGGGCAGAGACCCAGTACTTC
CDR3: CASSRDRAETQYF
D: TRBD1
J: TRBJ2-5
size: NA
V: TRBV6-6

DNA: TGTGCCAGCAGCTTACTGAGCGGGAAAAACACAGATACGCAGTATTTT
CDR3: CASSLLSGKNTDTQYF
D: TRBD2
J: TRBJ2-3
size: NA
V: TRBV7-9

DNA: TGTGCCAGCAGCCCTACCCGGACTAGCGGGAGCGCCAATGAGCAGTTCTTC
CDR3: CASSPTRTSGSANEQFF
D: TRBD2
J: TRBJ2-1
size: once
V: TRBV5-4

DNA: TGTGCCAGCAGTACCGGGACAGGGGGCGAGCAGTACTTC
CDR3: CASSTGTGGEQYF
D: TRBD1
J: TRBJ2-7
size: once
V: TRBV12-3/TRBV12-4

DNA: TGTGCCAGCAGTTACTACAACAGGGATACCAAAAACATTCAGTACTTC
CDR3: CASSYYNRDTKNIQYF
D: NA
J: TRBJ2-4
size: NA
V: TRBV6-2/TRBV6-3

DNA: TGTGCCAGCAGTTACAAATCAGGGATAGGAAACACCATATATTTT
CDR3: CASSYKSGIGNTIYF
D: NA
J: TRBJ1-3
size: NA
V: TRBV6-5

DNA: TGTGCCAGCAGTTATGACCCGCGGGGGGGAAATGAGCAGTTCTTC
CDR3: CASSYDPRGGNEQFF
D: TRBD2
J: TRBJ2-1
size: NA
V: TRBV6-2/TRBV6-3

DNA: TGTGCCAGCAGTTTTTTATCGGTCACAGAAGAAGCTTTCTTT
CDR3: CASSFLSVTEEAFF
D: NA
J: TRBJ1-1
size: NA
V: TRBV27

DNA: TGTGCCAGCAGCCCGTTAGCGGGAGGAAGGGATACGCAGTATTTT
CDR3: CASSPLAGGRDTQYF
D: TRBD2
J: TRBJ2-3
size: NA
V: TRBV5-6

DNA: TGCGCCAGCAGTGAGACAGGGGGCCTCTCTGAAGCTTTCTTT
CDR3: CASSETGGLSEAFF
D: TRBD1
J: TRBJ1-1
size: NA
V: TRBV10-1

DNA: TGTGCCAGCAGCCGAGTTCGTGCCGGGGAGCTGTTTTTT
CDR3: CASSRVRAGELFF
D: NA
J: TRBJ2-2
size: NA
V: TRBV3-1/TRBV3-2

DNA: TGCGCCAGCAGCTTGAACAGGGGGAAAGAAAAACTGTTTTTT
CDR3: CASSLNRGKEKLFF
D: TRBD1
J: TRBJ1-4
size: few
V: TRBV5-1

DNA: TGTGCCAGTAGTATGCGACACCTCATGAACACTGAAGCTTTCTTT
CDR3: CASSMRHLMNTEAFF
D: NA
J: TRBJ1-1
size: NA
V: TRBV19

DNA: TGTGCCAGTAGTATGGGTGGGCTAGCGGGAGTCTACAATGAGCAGTTCTTC
CDR3: CASSMGGLAGVYNEQFF
D: TRBD2
J: TRBJ2-1
size: NA
V: TRBV19

DNA: TGTGCCAGCAGCCCAGGCGGGGCAGGAAACACCATATATTTT
CDR3: CASSPGGAGNTIYF
D: NA
J: TRBJ1-3
size: once
V: TRBV7-9

DNA: TGTGCCAGCAGCTTATCCCACTCTGGAAACACCATATATTTT
CDR3: CASSLSHSGNTIYF
D: NA
J: TRBJ1-3
size: NA
V: TRBV5-4

DNA: TGTGCCAGCAGCACCCGACTAGCGGGAGGGTACAATGAGCAGTTCTTC
CDR3: CASSTRLAGGYNEQFF
D: TRBD2
J: TRBJ2-1
size: NA
V: TRBV11-2

DNA: TGCGCCAGCAGCTGGGAGGTTAGCTACGAGCAGTACTTC
CDR3: CASSWEVSYEQYF
D: NA
J: TRBJ2-7
size: NA
V: TRBV4-1

DNA: TGTGCCAGCAGCTTAGGGACAGACTACTACGAGCAGTACTTC
CDR3: CASSLGTDYYEQYF
D: NA
J: TRBJ2-7
size: NA
V: TRBV11-2

DNA: TGTGCCAGTAGTATACGGCCCCGGACAGGGTCCCCCGGGGAGCTGTTTTTT
CDR3: CASSIRPRTGSPGELFF
D: TRBD1
J: TRBJ2-2
size: once
V: TRBV19